A single sample gave rise to the 6 T cell receptor beta chains below, sequenced in a study of cytomegalovirus exposure and HLA in healthy donors. It was with 60 Vbeta and 13 Jbeta primers that the PCR ran. Assay used: immunoSEQ multiplex PCR; TCRdb lists only in-frame clones, some missing. This table has 68,000 or so clones, over 75% appearing once. The material sequenced was PBMCs. The receptor source for this set is a young woman in good health and CMV-seronegative.

The count of this clone is one. The rearrangement joins TRBV6-4 to TRBJ1-1, with D uncertain. With 4 bases removed from V and 0 bases from J, the gap between germline ends came to 6 bases. From germline, CDR1 is MRHNA and CDR2 SNTAGT. There are 13 residues in the CDR3. CDR3 in DNA: TGTGCCAGCAGTGTCCCAGTGAACACTGAAGCTTTCTTT. This translates into CASSVPVNTEAFF.

This clone has a single count. The chain links TRBV9 to TRBJ1-6; 7 positions match TRBD1. V lost 3 bases and J lost 13; bases outside the gene matches: 10. This CDR3 contains 14 residues. The V gene's germline CDR1 is SGDLS and CDR2 YYNGEE. The chain's CDR3 is CASSALQGSGPLHF. CDR3 coding DNA: TGTGCCAGCAGCGCCCTACAGGGGTCGGGGCCCCTCCACTTT. The entire variable domain, with the rest obtained from reference TRBV9 and TRBJ1-6, is as follows: DSGVTQTPKHLITATGQRVTLRCSPRSGDLSVYWYQQSLDQGLQFLIQYYNGEERAKGNILERFSAQQFPDLHSELNLSSLELGDSALYFCASSALQGSGPLHFGNGTRLTVT.

The gene calls are TRBV30 and TRBJ1-2; perhaps TRBD1 as D (6 bases). The length of the CDR3 is 13 residues. V lost 0 bases and J 4 bases, leaving 9 bases between the germline ends. CDR1 and CDR2 (germline): GTSNPN, SVGIG (reference sequence). The CDR3 sequence is CAWSVQGSYGYTF. CDR3 DNA sequence: TGTGCCTGGAGTGTACAGGGTAGCTATGGCTACACCTTC.

The chain uses TRBV5-1 and TRBJ2-7; 7 bases agree with TRBD2. The junction had 4 bases not matched to a gene; V was cut back by 0 bases and J by 4 bases. Germline V gene data show CDR1 as SGHRS and CDR2 as YFSETQ. The CDR3 runs to 14 residues. The CDR3 DNA reads as TGCGCCAGCAGCTTGGCGGGGGGAACTTACGAGCAGTACTTC. Its protein product is CASSLAGGTYEQYF.

This chain connects TRBV2 to TRBJ2-5; 11 nucleotides match TRBD1. V trimming: 7 bases; J trimming: 2 bases; junction bases outside the gene matches: 3. This CDR3 is built from 14 residues. Germline V gene data show CDR1 as SNHLY and CDR2 as FYNNEI. The CDR3 spells CASTWDRGQETQYF. DNA of the CDR3: TGTGCCAGCACCTGGGACAGGGGGCAAGAGACCCAGTACTTC. Based on the CDR3 plus reference TRBV2 and TRBJ2-5, the full variable domain is EPEVTQTPSHQVTQMGQEVILRCVPISNHLYFYWYRQILGQKVEFLVSFYNNEISEKSEIFDDQFSVERPDGSNFTLKIRSTKLEDSAMYFCASTWDRGQETQYFGPGTRLLVL.

V is TRBV25-1 and J is TRBJ1-5; unclear D gene. The length of the CDR3 is 18 residues. From germline, CDR1 is MGHDK and CDR2 SYGVNS. Deletions cut 4 bases from V and 0 bases from J, with 19 bases between. CDR3 in amino acids: CASSGIRPAGYSNQPQHF. CDR3 DNA sequence: TGTGCCAGCAGTGGCATCCGACCGGCAGGTTATAGCAATCAGCCCCAGCATTTT.